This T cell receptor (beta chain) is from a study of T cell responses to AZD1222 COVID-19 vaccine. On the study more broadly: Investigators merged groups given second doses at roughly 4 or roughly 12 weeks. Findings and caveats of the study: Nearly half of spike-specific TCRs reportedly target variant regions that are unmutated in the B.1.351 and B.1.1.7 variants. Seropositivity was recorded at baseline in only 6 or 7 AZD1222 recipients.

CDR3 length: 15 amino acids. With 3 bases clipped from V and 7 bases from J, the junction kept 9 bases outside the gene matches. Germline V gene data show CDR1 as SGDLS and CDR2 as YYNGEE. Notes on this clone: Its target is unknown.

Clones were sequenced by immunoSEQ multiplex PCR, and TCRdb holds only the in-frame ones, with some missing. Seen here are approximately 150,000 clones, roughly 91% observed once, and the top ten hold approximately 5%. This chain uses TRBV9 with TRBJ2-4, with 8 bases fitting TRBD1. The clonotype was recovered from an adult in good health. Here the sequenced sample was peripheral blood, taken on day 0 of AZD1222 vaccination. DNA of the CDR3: TGTGCCAGCAGCGCCCGACAGGGGCTGGGGAACATTCAGTACTTC. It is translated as CASSARQGLGNIQYF.